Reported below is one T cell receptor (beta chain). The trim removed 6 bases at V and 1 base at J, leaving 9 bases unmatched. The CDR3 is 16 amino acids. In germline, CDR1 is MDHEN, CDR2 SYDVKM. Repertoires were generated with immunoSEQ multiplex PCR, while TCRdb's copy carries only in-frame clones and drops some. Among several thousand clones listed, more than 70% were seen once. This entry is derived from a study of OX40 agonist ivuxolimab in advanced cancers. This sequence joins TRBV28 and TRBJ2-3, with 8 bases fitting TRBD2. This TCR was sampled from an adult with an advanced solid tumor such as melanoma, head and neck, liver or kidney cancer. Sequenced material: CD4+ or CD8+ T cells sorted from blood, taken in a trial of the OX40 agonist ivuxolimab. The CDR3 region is CASSAPGTSGTDTQYF. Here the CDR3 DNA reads TGTGCCAGCAGCGCACCCGGGACTAGTGGCACAGATACGCAGTATTTT. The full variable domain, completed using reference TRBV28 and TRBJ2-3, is DVKVTQSSRYLVKRTGEKVFLECVQDMDHENMFWYRQDPGLGLRLIYFSYDVKMKEKGDIPEGYSVSREKKERFSLILESASTNQTSMYLCASSAPGTSGTDTQYFGPGTRLTVL.